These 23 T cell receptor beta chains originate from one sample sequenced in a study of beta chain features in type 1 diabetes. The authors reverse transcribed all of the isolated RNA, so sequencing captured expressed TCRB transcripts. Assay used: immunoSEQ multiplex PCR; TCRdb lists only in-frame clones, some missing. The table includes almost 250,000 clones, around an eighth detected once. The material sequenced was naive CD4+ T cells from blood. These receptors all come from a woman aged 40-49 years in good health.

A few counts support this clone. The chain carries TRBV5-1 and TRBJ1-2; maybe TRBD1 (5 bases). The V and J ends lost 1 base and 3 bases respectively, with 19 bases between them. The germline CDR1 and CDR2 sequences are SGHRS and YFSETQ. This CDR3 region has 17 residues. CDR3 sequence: CASSLIPPPAGHYGYTF. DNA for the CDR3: TGCGCCAGCAGCTTGATCCCCCCGCCGGCAGGGCACTATGGCTACACCTTC.

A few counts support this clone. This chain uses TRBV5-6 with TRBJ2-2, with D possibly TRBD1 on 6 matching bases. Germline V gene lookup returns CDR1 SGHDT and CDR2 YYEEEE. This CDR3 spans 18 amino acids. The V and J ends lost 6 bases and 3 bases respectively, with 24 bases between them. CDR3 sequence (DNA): TGTGCCAGCACCCCAAGCGCAGGGGCCTTTTCCCACACCGGGGAGCTGTTTTTT. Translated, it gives CASTPSAGAFSHTGELFF.

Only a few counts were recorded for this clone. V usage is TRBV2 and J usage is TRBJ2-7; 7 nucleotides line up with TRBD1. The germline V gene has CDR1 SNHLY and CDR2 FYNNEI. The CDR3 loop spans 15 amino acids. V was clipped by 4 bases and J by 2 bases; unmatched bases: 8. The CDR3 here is CASSAGQALTYEQYF. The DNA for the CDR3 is TGTGCCAGCAGTGCAGGACAGGCCCTCACCTACGAGCAGTACTTC.

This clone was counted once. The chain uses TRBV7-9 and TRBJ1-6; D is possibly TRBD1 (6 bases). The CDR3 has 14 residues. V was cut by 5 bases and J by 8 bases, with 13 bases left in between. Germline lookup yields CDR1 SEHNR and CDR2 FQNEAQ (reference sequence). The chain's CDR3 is CASSRQEEYSPLHF. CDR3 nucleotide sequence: TGTGCCAGCAGCCGACAGGAGGAGTATTCACCCCTCCACTTT.

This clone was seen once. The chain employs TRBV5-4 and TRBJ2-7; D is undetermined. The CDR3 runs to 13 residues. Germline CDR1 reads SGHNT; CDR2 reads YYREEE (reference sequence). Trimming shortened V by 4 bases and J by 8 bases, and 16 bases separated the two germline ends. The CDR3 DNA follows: TGTGCCAGCAGCAGAAAAATGAGTGTTCAGCAGTACTTC. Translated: CASSRKMSVQQYF.

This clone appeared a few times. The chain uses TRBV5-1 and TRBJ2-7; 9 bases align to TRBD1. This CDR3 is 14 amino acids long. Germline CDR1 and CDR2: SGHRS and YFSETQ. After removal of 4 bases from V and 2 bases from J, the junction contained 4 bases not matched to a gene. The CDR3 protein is CASSTRQGAYEQYF. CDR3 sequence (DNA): TGCGCCAGCAGCACCCGACAGGGGGCCTACGAGCAGTACTTC.

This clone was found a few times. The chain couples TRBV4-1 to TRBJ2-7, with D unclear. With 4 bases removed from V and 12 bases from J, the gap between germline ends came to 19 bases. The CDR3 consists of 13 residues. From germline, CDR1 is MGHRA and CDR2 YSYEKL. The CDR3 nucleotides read TGCGCCAGCAGCCTACTCGAGACGGGTCTCCGGTACTTC. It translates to CASSLLETGLRYF.

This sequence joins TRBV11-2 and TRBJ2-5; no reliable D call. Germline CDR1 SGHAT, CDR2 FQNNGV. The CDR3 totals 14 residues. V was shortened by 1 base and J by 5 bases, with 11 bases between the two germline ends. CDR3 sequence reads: CASSLVSVEETQYF. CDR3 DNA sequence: TGTGCCAGCAGCTTAGTTTCTGTAGAGGAGACCCAGTACTTC.

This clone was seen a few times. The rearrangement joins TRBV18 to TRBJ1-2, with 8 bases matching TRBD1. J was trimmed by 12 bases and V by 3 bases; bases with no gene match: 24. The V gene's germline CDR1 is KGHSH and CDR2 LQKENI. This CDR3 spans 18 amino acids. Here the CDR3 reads CASSPLGQGRKETRLDTF. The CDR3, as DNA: TGTGCCAGCTCACCGCTTGGACAGGGTCGTAAGGAGACTAGATTGGACACCTTC.

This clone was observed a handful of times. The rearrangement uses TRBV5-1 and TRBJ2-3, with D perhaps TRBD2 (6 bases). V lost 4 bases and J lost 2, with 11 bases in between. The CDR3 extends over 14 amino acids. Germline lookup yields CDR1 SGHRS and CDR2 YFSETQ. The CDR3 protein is CASSRAGSTDTQYF. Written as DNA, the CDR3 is TGCGCCAGCAGCCGTGCGGGGTCCACAGATACGCAGTATTTT.

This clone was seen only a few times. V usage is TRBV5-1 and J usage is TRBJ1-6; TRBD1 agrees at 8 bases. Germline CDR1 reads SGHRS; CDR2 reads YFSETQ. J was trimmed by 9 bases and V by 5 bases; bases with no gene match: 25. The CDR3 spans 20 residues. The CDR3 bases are TGCGCCAGCAGACATGGAGGTATTGGCGTTTCGGACAGGGTTGGTTCACCCCTCCACTTT. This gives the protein CASRHGGIGVSDRVGSPLHF.

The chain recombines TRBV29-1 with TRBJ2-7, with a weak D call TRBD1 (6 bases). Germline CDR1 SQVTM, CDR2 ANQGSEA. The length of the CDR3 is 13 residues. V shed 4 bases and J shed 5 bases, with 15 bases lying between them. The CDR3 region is CSVGQVVADEQYF. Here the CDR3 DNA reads TGCAGCGTTGGACAGGTGGTGGCCGACGAGCAGTACTTC.

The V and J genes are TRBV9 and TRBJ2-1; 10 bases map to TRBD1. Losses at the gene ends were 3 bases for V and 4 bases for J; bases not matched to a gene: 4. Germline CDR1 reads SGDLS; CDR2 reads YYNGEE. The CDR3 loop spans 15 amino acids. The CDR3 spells CASSAGQGWYNEQFF. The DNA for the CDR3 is TGTGCCAGCAGCGCGGGACAGGGGTGGTACAATGAGCAGTTCTTC.

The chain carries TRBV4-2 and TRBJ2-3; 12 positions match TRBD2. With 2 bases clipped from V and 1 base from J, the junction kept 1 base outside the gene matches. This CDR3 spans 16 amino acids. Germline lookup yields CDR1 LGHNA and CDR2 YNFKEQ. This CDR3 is CASSQTSGGRTDTQYF. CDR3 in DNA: TGTGCCAGCAGCCAAACTAGCGGGGGGCGCACAGATACGCAGTATTTT.

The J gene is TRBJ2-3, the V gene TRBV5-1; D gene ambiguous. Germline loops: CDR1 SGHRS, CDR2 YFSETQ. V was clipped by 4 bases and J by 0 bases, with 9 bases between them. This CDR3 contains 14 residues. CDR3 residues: CASSRLESTDTQYF. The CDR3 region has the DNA TGCGCCAGCAGCAGACTCGAAAGCACAGATACGCAGTATTTT.

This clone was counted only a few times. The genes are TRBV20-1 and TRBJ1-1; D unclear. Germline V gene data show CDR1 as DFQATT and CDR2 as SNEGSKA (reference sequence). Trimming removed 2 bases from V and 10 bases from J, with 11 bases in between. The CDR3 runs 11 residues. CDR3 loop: CSARPRSGAFF. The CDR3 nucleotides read TGCAGTGCTAGACCACGGTCGGGAGCTTTCTTT.

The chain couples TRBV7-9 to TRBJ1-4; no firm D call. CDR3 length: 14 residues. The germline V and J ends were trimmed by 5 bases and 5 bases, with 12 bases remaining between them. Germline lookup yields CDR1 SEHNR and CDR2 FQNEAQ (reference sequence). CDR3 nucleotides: TGTGCCAGCAGCGAGGGCTTTCGAAATGAAAAACTGTTTTTT. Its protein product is CASSEGFRNEKLFF.

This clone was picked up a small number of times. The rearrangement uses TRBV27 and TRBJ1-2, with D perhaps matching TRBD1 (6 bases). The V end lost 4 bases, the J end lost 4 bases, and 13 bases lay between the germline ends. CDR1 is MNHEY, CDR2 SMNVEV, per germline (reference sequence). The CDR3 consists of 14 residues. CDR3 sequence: CASSSRQVGYGYTF. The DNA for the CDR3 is TGTGCCAGCAGTTCACGACAGGTGGGCTATGGCTACACCTTC.

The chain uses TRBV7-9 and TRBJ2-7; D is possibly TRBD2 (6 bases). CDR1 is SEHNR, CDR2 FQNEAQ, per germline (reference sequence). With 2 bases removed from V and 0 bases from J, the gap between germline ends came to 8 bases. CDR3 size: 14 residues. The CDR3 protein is CASSLPGVSYEQYF. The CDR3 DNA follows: TGTGCCAGCAGCTTACCGGGAGTCTCCTACGAGCAGTACTTC.

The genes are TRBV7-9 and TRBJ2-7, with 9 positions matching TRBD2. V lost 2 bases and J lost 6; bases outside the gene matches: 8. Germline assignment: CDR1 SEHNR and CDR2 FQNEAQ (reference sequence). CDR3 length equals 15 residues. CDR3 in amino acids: CASSLYAGGPSEQYF. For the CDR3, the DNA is TGTGCCAGCAGCTTATACGCGGGGGGGCCAAGCGAGCAGTACTTC. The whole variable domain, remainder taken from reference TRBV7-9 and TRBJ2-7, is DTGVSQNPRHKITKRGQNVTFRCDPISEHNRLYWYRQTLGQGPEFLTYFQNEAQLEKSRLLSDRFSAERPKGSFSTLEIQRTEQGDSAMYLCASSLYAGGPSEQYFGPGTRLTVT.

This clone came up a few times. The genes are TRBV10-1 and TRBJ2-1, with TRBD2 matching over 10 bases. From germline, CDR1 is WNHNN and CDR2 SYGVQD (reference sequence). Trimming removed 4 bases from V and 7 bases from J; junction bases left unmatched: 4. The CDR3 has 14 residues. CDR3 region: CASSGASGGNEQFF. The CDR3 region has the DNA TGCGCCAGCAGTGGTGCTAGCGGGGGAAATGAGCAGTTCTTC.

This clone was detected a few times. CDR3 residues: CASSAQQGYEQYF. CDR3 bases: TGTGCCAGCAGCGCCCAACAGGGCTACGAGCAGTACTTC. V and J are TRBV7-9 and TRBJ2-7, with D possibly being TRBD1 (6 bases). The germline gives CDR1 SEHNR, CDR2 FQNEAQ (reference sequence). Between the trimmed V and J ends, which lost 5 bases and 3 bases, there was a span of 11 bases. This CDR3 is 13 amino acids long.

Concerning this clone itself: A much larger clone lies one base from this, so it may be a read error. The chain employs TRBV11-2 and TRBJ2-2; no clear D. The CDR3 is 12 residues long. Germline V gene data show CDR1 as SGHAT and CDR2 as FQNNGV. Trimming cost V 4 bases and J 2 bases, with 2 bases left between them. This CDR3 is CASSSNTGELFF. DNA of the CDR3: TGTGCCAGCAGCTCAAACACCGGGGAGCTGTTTTTT.